The 24 T cell receptor beta chains listed next were all sequenced from one sample in a study of a mutant IDH1 vaccine in newly diagnosed glioma. Time point reported: week 11, during vaccination. Every vaccine dose comprised 300 ug of mutant IDH1 20-mer peptide plus topical imiquimod. No antigens are known for them. The repertoire was sequenced with immunoSEQ multiplex PCR; TCRdb's copy has only in-frame clones and lacks some. The table has tens of thousands of clones, approximately 80% seen once. The sequenced sample was PBMCs, obtained from a glioma patient whose treatment included an IDH1 peptide vaccine. These receptors were obtained from a man aged 30 to 39 with glioma.

This clone has just a few counts. The genes are TRBV28 and TRBJ1-5, with D possibly being TRBD1 (6 bases). Trimming took off 6 bases at V and 5 bases at J, with 14 bases between the two ends. The length of the CDR3 is 14 residues. Germline CDR1 and CDR2: MDHEN and SYDVKM. The CDR3 region has the DNA TGTGCCAGCAGAGCCGGGACATTCGATCAGCCCCAGCATTTT. Protein product: CASRAGTFDQPQHF.

This chain uses TRBV7-9 with TRBJ2-3, with 8 bases fitting TRBD2. Germline values: CDR1 SEHNR, CDR2 FQNEAQ (reference sequence). The CDR3 spans 15 residues. V trimming: 5 bases; J trimming: 3 bases; junction bases outside the gene matches: 7. As DNA, the CDR3 is TGTGCCAGCAGCCCTTTGAGCGGGAGTACAGATACGCAGTATTTT. It specifies CASSPLSGSTDTQYF.

The rearrangement links TRBV11-3 to TRBJ1-1; D might be TRBD1 (5 bases). This CDR3 has 13 amino acids. The germline gives CDR1 SGHNT, CDR2 YENEEA. Trimming left V 4 bases short and J 1 base short, with 7 bases between. The CDR3 here is CASSSRGNTEAFF. As DNA, the CDR3 is TGTGCCAGCAGCTCGAGGGGGAACACTGAAGCTTTCTTT. The entire variable domain, with the rest obtained from reference TRBV11-3 and TRBJ1-1, is as follows: EAGVVQSPRYKIIEKKQPVAFWCNPISGHNTLYWYLQNLGQGPELLIRYENEEAVDDSQLPKDRFSAERLKGVDSTLKIQPAELGDSAVYLCASSSRGNTEAFFGQGTRLTVV.

The chain combines TRBV14 with TRBJ2-7; TRBD2 agrees at 12 bases. The length of the CDR3 is 15 residues. Germline trimming cut 1 base from V and 6 bases from J; bases unmatched to any gene: 4. Germline CDR1 reads SGHDN; CDR2 reads FVKESK. Written as DNA, the CDR3 is TGTGCCAGCAGCCAAGGACTAGCGGGAGCGCGCGAGCAGTACTTC. It translates to CASSQGLAGAREQYF.

The chain links TRBV7-2 to TRBJ1-3, with D uncertain. There are 13 residues in the CDR3. The germline V gene encodes CDR1 SGHTA and CDR2 FQGNSA. V was shortened by 5 bases and J by 7 bases, with 12 bases between the two germline ends. The DNA of the CDR3 is TGTGCCAGCAGCCTATTCGGGGTGAACACCATATATTTT. Its protein is CASSLFGVNTIYF.

This clone has more than one count but fewer than ten. V usage is TRBV10-3 and J usage is TRBJ2-5, with 8 bases matching TRBD2. V trimming: 4 bases; J trimming: 2 bases; junction bases outside the gene matches: 6. The CDR3 extends over 15 amino acids. The germline V gene has CDR1 ENHRY and CDR2 SYGVKD. Here the CDR3 reads CAISAGRERQETQYF. CDR3 nucleotides: TGTGCCATCAGTGCCGGGAGGGAGAGGCAAGAGACCCAGTACTTC.

The chain uses TRBV6-1 and TRBJ2-4; 11 bases are a match to TRBD2. The ends lost 10 bases at V and 8 bases at J; junction bases unmatched: 10. Germline-derived CDR1 and CDR2 are MNHNS and SASEGT. The CDR3 spans 14 residues. The CDR3 coding sequence is TGTGCCACCTCCAAACTAGCGGGAGCCGACATTCAGTACTTC. This gives the protein CATSKLAGADIQYF.

This sequence joins TRBV7-8 and TRBJ2-5; 8 nucleotides match TRBD2. V lost 5 bases to trimming and J lost 5 bases; unmatched junction nucleotides: 13. Germline CDR1 SGHVS, CDR2 FQNEAQ. This CDR3 comprises 16 residues. The chain's CDR3 is CASSPFGGTSGETQYF. CDR3 nucleotides: TGTGCCAGCAGCCCGTTCGGCGGGACTAGTGGCGAGACCCAGTACTTC.

This rearrangement joins TRBV5-1 to TRBJ2-7; 8 bases line up with TRBD2. Germline CDR1 and CDR2: SGHRS and YFSETQ. This CDR3 contains 14 residues. The trim removed 6 bases at V and 2 bases at J, leaving 7 bases unmatched. The CDR3 DNA reads as TGCGCCAGCAATGGCGGGGGGCATACCTACGAGCAGTACTTC. It encodes CASNGGGHTYEQYF.

The V and J genes are TRBV5-4 and TRBJ2-5; 10 bases line up with TRBD2. The end of the DNA fits TRBJ2-7 better, so the J call may be wrong. Germline V lookup: CDR1 SGHNT, CDR2 YYREEE (reference sequence). The CDR3 spans 15 residues. The CDR3: CASSLGLAGPYEQYF. The CDR3 bases are TGTGCCAGCAGCTTGGGACTAGCGGGCCCCTACGAGCAGTACTTC.

The rearrangement links TRBV27 to TRBJ2-1, with 9 bases identical to TRBD2. Per germline, CDR1 MNHEY and CDR2 SMNVEV (reference sequence). The CDR3 is made up of 16 amino acids. V lost 5 bases, J lost 3 bases, and 8 bases stayed unmatched. The CDR3 sequence: CASSRLAGVNYNEQFF. The CDR3 DNA reads TGTGCCAGCAGTCGCTTAGCGGGAGTCAACTACAATGAGCAGTTCTTC.

The genes are TRBV28 and TRBJ2-3; 8 bases align to TRBD1. The germline gives CDR1 MDHEN, CDR2 SYDVKM. This CDR3 region has 15 residues. Germline trimming cut 5 bases from V and 7 bases from J; bases unmatched to any gene: 11. The CDR3 spells CASSGGTGRENTQYF. The CDR3 bases are TGTGCCAGCAGTGGTGGGACAGGCCGAGAAAATACGCAGTATTTT.

The rearrangement joins TRBV2 to TRBJ2-1, with D possibly matching TRBD2 (5 bases). CDR1 is SNHLY, CDR2 FYNNEI, per germline. The CDR3 is made up of 15 amino acids. V was pared by 8 bases and J by 0 bases, with 14 bases between. The CDR3 nucleotides are TGTGCCAGCTCCGGACTCCCCGGCTCCTACAATGAGCAGTTCTTC. Amino acids: CASSGLPGSYNEQFF.

The J gene is TRBJ2-1, the V gene TRBV5-1, with D uncertain. The germline V gene has CDR1 SGHRS and CDR2 YFSETQ. The V end was cut by 3 bases, the J end by 5 bases, with 9 bases between. This CDR3 spans 13 amino acids. This chain's CDR3 is CASSWAKDNEQFF. CDR3 nucleotides: TGCGCCAGCAGCTGGGCGAAAGACAATGAGCAGTTCTTC.

This clone has just a few counts. The chain has TRBV5-4 and TRBJ2-7, with D tentatively TRBD1 (5 bases). V gave up 0 bases and J gave up 6 bases, with 10 bases separating them. This CDR3 comprises 13 residues. CDR1 and CDR2 (germline): SGHNT, YYREEE (reference sequence). CDR3 in amino acids: CASSLGAGREQYF. CDR3 DNA: TGTGCCAGCAGCTTGGGGGCAGGGCGCGAGCAGTACTTC.

The chain has TRBV7-9 and TRBJ2-2; D possibly corresponds to TRBD2 (5 bases). The CDR3 consists of 14 residues. Germline V CDR1 and CDR2: SEHNR, FQNEAQ (reference sequence). Between the trimmed V and J ends, which lost 5 bases and 0 bases, there was a span of 7 bases. This CDR3 reads CASSLRANTGELFF. CDR3 nucleotide sequence: TGTGCCAGCAGCCTGAGGGCGAACACCGGGGAGCTGTTTTTT.

This clone was detected only a few times. The chain couples TRBV15 to TRBJ2-1; the D gene is possibly TRBD1 (5 bases). The CDR3 has 14 residues. Germline lookup yields CDR1 LNHNV and CDR2 YYDKDF (reference sequence). V lost 5 bases, J lost 9 bases, and 17 bases lay in between. DNA of the CDR3: TGTGCCACCAGCCTAACAGGTATCTCTCTTGAGCAGTTCTTC. Its translation is CATSLTGISLEQFF.

V and J are TRBV6-1 and TRBJ2-1; D might be TRBD2 (6 bases). Germline V CDR1 and CDR2: MNHNS, SASEGT. The CDR3 is 15 amino acids. Trimming took off 7 bases at V and 5 bases at J, with 18 bases between the two ends. CDR3 amino acids: CASNDAGPINNEQFF. The CDR3 DNA reads TGTGCCAGCAACGATGCGGGACCTATAAACAATGAGCAGTTCTTC.

The chain couples TRBV2 to TRBJ2-3, with D unclear. Germline lookup yields CDR1 SNHLY and CDR2 FYNNEI. The CDR3 totals 15 residues. V shed 4 bases and J shed 2 bases, with 13 bases lying between them. The CDR3 loop is CASSGQVGPTDTQYF. The CDR3, as DNA: TGTGCCAGCAGTGGTCAAGTCGGACCCACAGATACGCAGTATTTT. The whole variable domain, filled in from reference TRBV2 and TRBJ2-3, reads EPEVTQTPSHQVTQMGQEVILRCVPISNHLYFYWYRQILGQKVEFLVSFYNNEISEKSEIFDDQFSVERPDGSNFTLKIRSTKLEDSAMYFCASSGQVGPTDTQYFGPGTRLTVL.

The chain employs TRBV28 and TRBJ1-5, with D hard to call. CDR3 length: 16 residues. Germline V lookup: CDR1 MDHEN, CDR2 SYDVKM. V lost 2 bases, J lost 5 bases, and 16 bases lay in between. The CDR3 sequence is CASSLIRNARYQPQHF. CDR3 nucleotide sequence: TGTGCCAGCAGTTTAATTAGGAACGCTAGGTATCAGCCCCAGCATTTT. Variable domain in full (rest from reference TRBV28 and TRBJ1-5): DVKVTQSSRYLVKRTGEKVFLECVQDMDHENMFWYRQDPGLGLRLIYFSYDVKMKEKGDIPEGYSVSREKKERFSLILESASTNQTSMYLCASSLIRNARYQPQHFGDGTRLSIL.

The chain is built from TRBV6-6 and TRBJ1-5, with a weak D call TRBD1 (6 bases). The V end was cut by 2 bases, the J end by 0 bases, with 8 bases between. The CDR3 contains 15 residues. Per the germline V gene, CDR1 is MNHNY and CDR2 is SVGAGI (reference sequence). CDR3 in DNA: TGTGCCAGCAGTTACGGACAGTATAGCAATCAGCCCCAGCATTTT. Its protein product is CASSYGQYSNQPQHF.

This chain connects TRBV10-3 to TRBJ1-4; TRBD1 might be the D (5 bases). Germline CDR1 ENHRY, CDR2 SYGVKD. The ends were cut back, 5 bases at V and 5 bases at J, with 15 bases in the middle. The CDR3 has 15 amino acids. The CDR3 coding sequence is TGTGCCATCAGTACGGAGTTAGGGGAGAATGAAAAACTGTTTTTT. Its translation is CAISTELGENEKLFF.

This chain joins TRBV6-5 and TRBJ2-2; no definite D call. The length of the CDR3 is 11 residues. Germline-derived CDR1 and CDR2 are MNHEY and SVGAGI. Trimming took off 6 bases at V and 8 bases at J, with 7 bases between the two ends. DNA of the CDR3: TGTGCCAGCAGCTCGTCGGGGGAGCTGTTTTTT. Encoded protein: CASSSSGELFF.

The count of this clone is one. V and J are TRBV5-4 and TRBJ2-1; D tentatively fits TRBD1 or TRBD2 (6 bases each). The ends were cut back, 1 base at V and 4 bases at J, with 12 bases in the middle. Germline V gives CDR1 SGHNT, CDR2 YYREEE (reference sequence). The CDR3 totals 15 residues. Written as DNA, the CDR3 is TGTGCCAGCAGCTTGTCGGGGGCCGGGTACAATGAGCAGTTCTTC. Translation: CASSLSGAGYNEQFF.